Reported below is one T cell receptor (beta chain). There is no known antigen for this receptor. No much larger clone is present one base from it, and per-base qualities are unavailable. A distance of 10 bases separates the germline ends of V and J, which lose 1 base and 2 bases respectively. The germline V gene (reference sequence) sets CDR1 to SGHAT and CDR2 to FQDESV. From the cysteine through the phenylalanine, the CDR3 covers 15 amino acids. Only the CDR3 part of the read is kept: 45 bases, read in frame from the first base. The record originates from a study of OX40 agonist ivuxolimab in advanced cancers. Regarding the research as a whole: Ivuxolimab was an agonistic, fully human IgG2 monoclonal antibody directed against OX40 (CD134), a costimulatory receptor. A male proportion of under 85% and a mean age of roughly 55 years, ranging from 23 to 79, were recorded for the dose-escalation cohort. Three dose-escalation patients achieved partial responses, one with hepatocellular carcinoma and two with cutaneous melanoma. Among the 50 to 55 dose-escalation patients, 19 had hepatocellular carcinoma, roughly 15 melanoma, 9 renal cell carcinoma and 9 head and neck cancer. Patients were allowed to have had prior anti-PD-1, anti-PD-L1 or anti-CTLA-4 therapy, and 40% to 45% of the dose-escalation patients had previously received checkpoint inhibitors. The point of sequencing TCRbeta in the periphery was to test whether ivuxolimab changed TCR sequence diversity and drove clonal T-cell expansion. The paper describes the monotherapy dose-escalation part (N of about 57 patients) of the phase I trial of ivuxolimab. Intravenous ivuxolimab was administered to patients every 2 weeks at six dose levels: 0.01, 0.1, 0.3, 1.5, 3 and 10 mg/kg. Study-wide findings and limitations: Partial responders in the 0.1-3.0 mg/kg groups had among the lowest normalized peripheral clonal expansion, especially among CD8+ T cells. Clonal expansion of both CD4+ and CD8+ blood T cells was observed from baseline to week 6 at doses 0.1 to 3.0 mg/kg. After ivuxolimab, more expanded clones were found on average in CD8+ T cells than in CD4+ T cells. Low levels of normalized T-cell clonal expansion were also seen in some nonresponding patients. The antigen specificity of the clonally expanded peripheral T cells was not determined.

The trial excluded patients who had a history of autoimmune disease or who were on systemic immunosuppression. In every dose cohort, peripheral blood was drawn for TCR sequencing at baseline, cycle 4 day 1, and cycle 7 day 1. Samples were obtained from an open-label, multicenter, first-in-human phase I dose-escalation trial of ivuxolimab. Adults with locally advanced or metastatic head and neck squamous cell, hepatocellular, melanoma or renal cell carcinoma were enrolled in the trial. Before TCR sequencing, CD4+ T cells and CD8+ T cells were sorted from peripheral blood as separate populations. Genomic DNA was extracted from sorted cells for sequencing of the TCRbeta CDR3 region. TCRbeta CDR3 regions were sequenced using the immunoSEQ Assay. TCRdb provides this immuneACCESS table in a form limited to in-frame rearrangements. Some clones are lacking; in checked studies, under half of them reflect an unresolved V gene, and why the rest are absent is not known. The sample has tens of thousands of clones on record, roughly 78% of them singletons. The top ten hold 16% of the sample.

The V and J segments used are TRBV11-1 and TRBJ2-3; D gene: possibly TRBD2, on 5 matching bases. The sequences come from CD4+ or CD8+ T cells sorted from blood, collected in a trial of the OX40 agonist ivuxolimab. This TCR was sampled from an adult with an advanced solid tumor such as melanoma, head and neck, liver or kidney cancer. The DNA reads as follows: TGTGCCAGCAGCTTAGTTAACGGGATCACAGATACGCAGTATTTT. Translated, this gives CASSLVNGITDTQYF.